This TCR beta chain stems from a study of OX40 agonist ivuxolimab in advanced cancers. About the research overall: A mean age of around 63 years, range about 20 to 85, was recorded, and 82.7% were male. The study, taken as a whole, reports: CD8+ T cells (on average) carried more expanded clones than CD4+ T cells. At 0.1 to 3.0 mg/kg, CD4+ and CD8+ blood T cells expanded clonally by week 6.

Of note for this clone: Its antigen is currently unknown.

The CDR3 spans 12 residues. The method was immunoSEQ multiplex PCR; TCRdb's version includes in-frame clones alone and lacks a portion of them. Of tens of thousands of clones listed, around 90% are singletons. This chain joins TRBV21-1 and TRBJ1-1; the table gives TRBD1 as D, unverified against the DNA. TRBV21-1 is a recognized pseudogene. The sequence was collected from an adult with an advanced solid tumor such as melanoma, head and neck, liver or kidney cancer. The specimen was CD4+ or CD8+ T cells sorted from blood, collected in a trial of the OX40 agonist ivuxolimab. The CDR3 spells CASSLRGTEAFF. DNA for the CDR3: TGTGCCAGCAGCCTCAGGGGGACTGAAGCTTTCTTT.